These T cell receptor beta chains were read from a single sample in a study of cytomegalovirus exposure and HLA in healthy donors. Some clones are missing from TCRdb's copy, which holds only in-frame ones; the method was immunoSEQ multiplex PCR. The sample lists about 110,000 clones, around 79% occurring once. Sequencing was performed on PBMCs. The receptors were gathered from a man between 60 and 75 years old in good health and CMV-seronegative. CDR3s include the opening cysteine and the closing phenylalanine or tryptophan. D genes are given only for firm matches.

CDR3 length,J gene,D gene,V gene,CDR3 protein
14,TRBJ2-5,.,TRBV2,CATSLLQVQETQYF
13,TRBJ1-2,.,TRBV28,CASSLKMSYGYTF
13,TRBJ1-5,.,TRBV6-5,CASSGRGRQPQHF
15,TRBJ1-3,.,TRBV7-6,CASSLARGSGNTIYF
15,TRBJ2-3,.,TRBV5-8,CASSLAQGILDTQYF
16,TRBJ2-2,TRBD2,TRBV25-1,CASSEGLAVNTGELFF
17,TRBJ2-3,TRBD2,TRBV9,CASSAGLAGGSTDTQYF
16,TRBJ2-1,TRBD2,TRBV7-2,CASSLLGGARYNEQFF
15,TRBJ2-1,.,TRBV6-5,CASSYGTAVYNEQFF
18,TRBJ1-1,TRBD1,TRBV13,CASSAPTGGFREDTEAFF
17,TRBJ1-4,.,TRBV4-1,CASSQGTVGRSSEKLFF
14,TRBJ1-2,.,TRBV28,CASSRIDRNYGYTF
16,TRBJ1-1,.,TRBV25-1,CASSGRLRGGNTEAFF
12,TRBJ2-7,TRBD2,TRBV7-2,CASSSPGGEQYF
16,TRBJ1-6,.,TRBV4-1,CASSPKMGGSNSPLHF
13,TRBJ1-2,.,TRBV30,CAWSQSRAAGYTF
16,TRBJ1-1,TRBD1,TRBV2,CATLGTGGLMNTEAFF
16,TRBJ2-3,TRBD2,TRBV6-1,CASSGRFVGGTDTQYF